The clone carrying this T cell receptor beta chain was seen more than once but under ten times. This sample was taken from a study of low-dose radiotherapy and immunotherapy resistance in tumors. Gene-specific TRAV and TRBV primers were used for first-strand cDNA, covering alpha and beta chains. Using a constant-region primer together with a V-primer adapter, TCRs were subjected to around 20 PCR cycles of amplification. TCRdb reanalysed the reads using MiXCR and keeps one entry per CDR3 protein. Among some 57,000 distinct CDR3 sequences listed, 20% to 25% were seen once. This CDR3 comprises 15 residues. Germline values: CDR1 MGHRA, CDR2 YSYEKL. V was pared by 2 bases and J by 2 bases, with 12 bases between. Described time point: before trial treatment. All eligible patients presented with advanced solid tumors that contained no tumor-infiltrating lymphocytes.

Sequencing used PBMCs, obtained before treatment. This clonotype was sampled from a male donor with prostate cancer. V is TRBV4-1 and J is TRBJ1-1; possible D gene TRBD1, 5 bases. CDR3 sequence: CASSQPTGLNTEAFF. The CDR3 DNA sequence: TGCGCCAGCAGCCAACCAACAGGACTCAACACTGAAGCTTTCTTT.